The entry below describes one TCR beta chain. Antigen: not known. The CDR3 consists of 15 residues. Germline CDR1 and CDR2: MGHDK and SYGVNS. The germline V and J ends were trimmed by 3 bases and 3 bases, with 14 bases remaining between them. Data came from immunoSEQ multiplex PCR; TCRdb stores just in-frame clones and leaves some out. Of some 120,000 clones in the sample, around 94% were seen once. The sample is drawn from a study of human thymus T cells. Thymus specimens were resections from corrective heart surgery. The sample donors, healthy Finnish infants, were having corrective surgery for congenital heart defects. Study outcomes and limitations: Apparent bias marked the V and J gene usage of thymic and blood repertoires.

The receptor was isolated from a boy younger than two with a congenital heart defect but otherwise immunologically healthy. The chain recombines TRBV25-1 with TRBJ1-2; perhaps TRBD1 as D (6 bases). Sequenced sample: thymus tissue. In DNA, the CDR3 is TGTGCCAGCAGTGACTTGACAGGCGGGTACTATGGCTACACCTTC. Its protein is CASSDLTGGYYGYTF.